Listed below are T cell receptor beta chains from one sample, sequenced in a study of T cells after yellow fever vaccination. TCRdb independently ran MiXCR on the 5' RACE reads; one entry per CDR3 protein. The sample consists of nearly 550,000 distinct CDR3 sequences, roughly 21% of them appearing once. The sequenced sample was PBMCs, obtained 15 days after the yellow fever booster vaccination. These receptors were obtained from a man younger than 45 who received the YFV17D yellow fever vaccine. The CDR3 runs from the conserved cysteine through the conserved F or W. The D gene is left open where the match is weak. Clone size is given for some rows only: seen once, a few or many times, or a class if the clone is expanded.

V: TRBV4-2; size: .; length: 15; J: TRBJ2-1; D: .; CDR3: CASKVRLRSYNEQFF; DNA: TGTGCCTCCAAGGTCCGTCTCCGCTCCTACAATGAGCAGTTCTTC
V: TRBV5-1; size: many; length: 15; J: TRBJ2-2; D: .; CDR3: CASSLAGSNTGELFF; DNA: TGCGCCAGCAGCTTAGCGGGTTCGAACACCGGGGAGCTGTTTTTT
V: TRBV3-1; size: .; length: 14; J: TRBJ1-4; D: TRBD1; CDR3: CASSYGTGGEKLFF; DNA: TGTGCCAGCAGCTACGGGACAGGGGGGGAAAAACTGTTTTTT
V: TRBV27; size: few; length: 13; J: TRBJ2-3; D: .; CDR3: CARGPLCTDTQYF; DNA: TGTGCCCGGGGGCCGCTTTGCACAGATACGCAGTATTTT
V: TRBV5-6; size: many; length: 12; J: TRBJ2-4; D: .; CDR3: CASSLGSPNQYF; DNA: TGTGCCAGCAGCTTGGGTTCGCCAAATCAGTACTTC
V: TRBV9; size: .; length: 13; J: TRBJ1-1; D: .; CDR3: CASSVDFWGEAFF; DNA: TGTGCCAGCAGCGTAGATTTCTGGGGTGAAGCTTTCTTT
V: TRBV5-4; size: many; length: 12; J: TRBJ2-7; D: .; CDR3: CASSLKDYEQYF; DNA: TGTGCCAGCAGCCTGAAAGACTACGAGCAGTACTTC
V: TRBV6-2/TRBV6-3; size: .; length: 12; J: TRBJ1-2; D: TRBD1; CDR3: CASRTGENGYTF; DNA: TGTGCCAGCAGGACAGGGGAAAACGGCTACACCTTC
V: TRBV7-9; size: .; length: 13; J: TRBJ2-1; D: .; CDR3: CASSKSRLDEQFF; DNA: TGTGCCAGCAGTAAATCCCGCCTTGATGAGCAGTTCTTC
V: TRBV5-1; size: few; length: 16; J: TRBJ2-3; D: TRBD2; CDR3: CASSPPTGTSGDTQYF; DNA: TGCGCCAGCAGCCCCCCCACCGGGACTAGCGGGGATACGCAGTATTTT
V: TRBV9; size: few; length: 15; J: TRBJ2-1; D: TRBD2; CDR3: CASSVNSGSLNEQFF; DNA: TGTGCCAGCAGCGTTAATAGCGGGAGCTTAAATGAGCAGTTCTTC
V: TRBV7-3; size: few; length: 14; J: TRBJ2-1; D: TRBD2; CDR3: CASSQVGRGDEQFF; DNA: TGTGCCAGCAGCCAGGTCGGGAGGGGGGATGAGCAGTTCTTC